This T cell receptor beta chain was profiled in a study of blood T cell repertoires in COVID-19. On the study more broadly: COVID-19 samples from acute and convalescent phases originated in the United States, Italy and Spain. Nucleic acid was either cDNA or gDNA, and it came from T cells, B-cell-depleted T cells, or PBMCs.

CDR3 length: 14 residues. V shed 4 bases, J shed 2 bases, and the junction held 3 bases outside the gene matches. Germline lookup yields CDR1 MDHEN and CDR2 SYDVKM. Methods used by the authors: How many nucleated cells were present was estimated from reference gene primer amplification. The protocol was immunoSEQ multiplex PCR, while the TCRdb copy is restricted to in-frame clones and leaves out a portion. The V and J calls and clone size were taken over from that table, and D and trimming were inferred from the DNA. The sample contains roughly 38,000 clones, 76% of which appear only once. Sequencing was carried out using peripheral blood. The chain joins TRBV28 to TRBJ2-3, with TRBD1 matching over 7 bases. This clonotype was obtained from a man in his sixties or seventies with active or convalescent COVID-19. The CDR3, as DNA: TGTGCCAGCAGTTCGGGACAGTTCACAGATACGCAGTATTTT. It encodes CASSSGQFTDTQYF.